A single TCR beta chain is shown here with its context. Its antigen target is currently unknown. Nothing much larger sits one base from this clone, and base qualities are not available. The data stem from a study of early T cells in non-severe SARS-CoV-2 infection (dated by TCRdb to 2020 to 2023). Regarding the study in general: TCR sequencing used bulk RNA from unsorted whole blood, so alpha and beta chains could not be paired.

Taken from cysteine to phenylalanine, the CDR3 has 16 residues. Of all the DNA, just the CDR3 is kept, 48 bases in frame from base 1. As encoded in the germline V gene, CDR1 is SGHTA while CDR2 is FQGNSA. V was cut back by 5 bases and J by 0 bases, leaving a gap of 13 bases between them. The library was built by means of 5' RACE. Instrument used: NextSeq 500. To correct for sequencing error and PCR bias, the TCR library protocol tagged individual cDNA molecules with unique molecular identifiers. Both TCR alpha and beta chains were sequenced, and tight co-correlation was observed between alpha and beta sequence abundances in each sample. On the study's bioinformatics: V gene, J gene and CDR3 annotation of TCR sequences was performed with Decombinator V4. Expanded TCRs were defined as changing significantly between any two time points under a Poisson model with p below 0.0001. TCR abundances were normalised to the total number of TCRs sequenced per sample and expressed as counts per million. TRAV1-2 paired with TRAJ12, TRAJ20 or TRAJ33 defined MAIT TCRs, while TRAV10 paired with TRAJ18 defined iNKT TCRs. VDJdb, accessed 1 November 2021, was searched for CMV, EBV and SARS-CoV-2 annotated TCRs, with TCRs annotated for multiple antigens excluded. The public reads were reanalyzed by TCRdb: fastp trimming at Q25, MiXCR alignment, in-frame beta chains only. Entries that share a CDR3 protein sequence are merged under the most common genes and DNA. TCRdb's processing, not the authors' own work, is the source of the V and J calls. A total of some 73,000 distinct CDR3 sequences appear in this sample, roughly 12% of them only once. 3.4% of the sample lies in the top ten.

The study was a case-control design nested within a healthcare worker cohort in London, UK, with weekly nasopharyngeal swab PCR tests and blood sampling. Healthcare workers were recruited between 23 and 31 March 2020, during the week of the UK lockdown, and were followed weekly for up to roughly 15 weeks. Study-wide findings and limitations: Matching against VDJdb was skewed toward anti-spike CD8 responses, likely underestimated virus-specific expansions, and missed private and CD4 specificities.

The sample taken for sequencing was whole blood. The clonotype was recovered from an adult who was a healthcare worker with PCR-confirmed SARS-CoV-2 infection or an uninfected control (not recorded which). The V and J genes are TRBV7-2 and TRBJ2-2; perhaps TRBD1 is the D gene, with 6 bases matching. The DNA sequence reads TGTGCCAGCAGCCCCAGAGCAGGGGCGAACACCGGGGAGCTGTTTTTT. It encodes CASSPRAGANTGELFF.